Listed below are T cell receptor beta chains from one sample, sequenced in a study of blood T cell repertoires in COVID-19. Repertoires were generated with immunoSEQ multiplex PCR, while TCRdb's copy carries only in-frame clones and drops some. The table has some 67,000 clones, 79% seen once. The sample consisted of peripheral blood. The source is a woman aged 55-70 years with acute or convalescent COVID-19. The CDR3 runs from the conserved cysteine through the conserved F or W.

V gene: TRBV5-1; CDR3 length: 20; J gene: TRBJ1-1; CDR3 protein: CASSSRDRSTTGAVNTEAFF
V gene: TRBV28; CDR3 length: 15; J gene: TRBJ2-2; CDR3 protein: CASSLVQLNTGELFF
V gene: TRBV19; CDR3 length: 18; J gene: TRBJ2-3; CDR3 protein: CASSILGTGGLRTDTQYF
V gene: TRBV5-1; CDR3 length: 14; J gene: TRBJ2-3; CDR3 protein: CASSPGQGADTQYF
V gene: TRBV9; CDR3 length: 15; J gene: TRBJ2-1; CDR3 protein: CASSVAVNYYNEQFF
V gene: TRBV7-6; CDR3 length: 11; J gene: TRBJ2-5; CDR3 protein: CASSLGQGQYF
V gene: TRBV2; CDR3 length: 18; J gene: TRBJ1-1; CDR3 protein: CASSEEDGGSLGATEAFF
V gene: TRBV27; CDR3 length: 16; J gene: TRBJ1-6; CDR3 protein: CASRPTTGGNNSPLHF
V gene: TRBV12-3/TRBV12-4; CDR3 length: 12; J gene: TRBJ1-1; CDR3 protein: CASSRNGFEAFF
V gene: TRBV13; CDR3 length: 16; J gene: TRBJ2-7; CDR3 protein: CASSPRGTHESYEQYF
V gene: TRBV20-1; CDR3 length: 17; J gene: TRBJ1-2; CDR3 protein: CSASSLLGGGAGYGYTF
V gene: TRBV11-2; CDR3 length: 13; J gene: TRBJ1-1; CDR3 protein: CASTRGSGTEAFF
V gene: TRBV7-9; CDR3 length: 12; J gene: TRBJ2-3; CDR3 protein: CASSLRADTQYF
V gene: TRBV2; CDR3 length: 17; J gene: TRBJ1-6; CDR3 protein: CALKDWGPSSYNSPLHF
V gene: TRBV3-1/TRBV3-2; CDR3 length: 16; J gene: TRBJ2-1; CDR3 protein: CASSQDLGLAADEQFF
V gene: TRBV3-1/TRBV3-2; CDR3 length: 17; J gene: TRBJ2-3; CDR3 protein: CASSQDRGDSHTDTQYF
V gene: TRBV11-2; CDR3 length: 13; J gene: TRBJ2-5; CDR3 protein: CASSFETVGTQYF
V gene: TRBV28; CDR3 length: 14; J gene: TRBJ1-1; CDR3 protein: CASSYGGMNTEAFF
V gene: TRBV2; CDR3 length: 13; J gene: TRBJ1-2; CDR3 protein: CARKDRASYGYTF
V gene: TRBV5-1; CDR3 length: 14; J gene: TRBJ2-5; CDR3 protein: CASSPAPGVETQYF
V gene: TRBV5-1; CDR3 length: 14; J gene: TRBJ1-1; CDR3 protein: CASSLRSVNTEAFF
V gene: TRBV7-2; CDR3 length: 16; J gene: TRBJ1-2; CDR3 protein: CASSLGGGSANYGYTF
V gene: TRBV27; CDR3 length: 11; J gene: TRBJ2-2; CDR3 protein: CASRFAGELFF
V gene: TRBV2; CDR3 length: 13; J gene: TRBJ1-2; CDR3 protein: CASSDPANYGYTF
V gene: TRBV30; CDR3 length: 16; J gene: TRBJ2-7; CDR3 protein: CAWSIRSGTVTYEQYF
V gene: TRBV7-8; CDR3 length: 15; J gene: TRBJ1-5; CDR3 protein: CASSFSGGVNQPQHF
V gene: TRBV27; CDR3 length: 16; J gene: TRBJ2-1; CDR3 protein: CASSPQTSGNYNEQFF
V gene: TRBV5-1; CDR3 length: 15; J gene: TRBJ2-3; CDR3 protein: CASSQGTGRTDTQYF
V gene: TRBV28; CDR3 length: 15; J gene: TRBJ1-2; CDR3 protein: CASSFRDRLNYGYTF
V gene: TRBV7-9; CDR3 length: 14; J gene: TRBJ1-2; CDR3 protein: CASSSGQGANGYTF
V gene: TRBV4-2; CDR3 length: 14; J gene: TRBJ1-2; CDR3 protein: CASSHYQGQGGYTF
V gene: TRBV4-1; CDR3 length: 15; J gene: TRBJ2-3; CDR3 protein: CASSHQPGQVDTQYF
V gene: TRBV24-1; CDR3 length: 14; J gene: TRBJ2-5; CDR3 protein: CATSDPDRGETQYF